This record covers a single T cell receptor (beta chain). No antigen is known for it. These data belong to a study of T cells in localized non-small cell lung cancer. General study results and limits: Across samples, adjacent lung featured a median around 56 of the top 100 tumor clones. Sequence data derive from only one tumor region, so heterogeneity remains possible.

Germline V gene lookup returns CDR1 SNHLY and CDR2 FYNNEI. The CDR3 sequence is 15 residues long. V was cut by 7 bases and J by 7 bases, with 20 bases left in between. Clones were sequenced by immunoSEQ multiplex PCR, and TCRdb holds only the in-frame ones, with some missing. The data contain 15,000 to 20,000 clones, about 88% of them singletons. The chain has TRBV2 and TRBJ1-5, with D maybe TRBD1 (6 bases). This TCR was sampled from a female donor of 60 years or more with stage III squamous cell lung carcinoma. Sequences were derived from peripheral blood, sampled before any cancer treatment. CDR3 sequence reads: CASTADRSLGQPQHF. CDR3 DNA sequence: TGTGCCAGCACTGCCGACAGGTCATTGGGACAGCCCCAGCATTTT.